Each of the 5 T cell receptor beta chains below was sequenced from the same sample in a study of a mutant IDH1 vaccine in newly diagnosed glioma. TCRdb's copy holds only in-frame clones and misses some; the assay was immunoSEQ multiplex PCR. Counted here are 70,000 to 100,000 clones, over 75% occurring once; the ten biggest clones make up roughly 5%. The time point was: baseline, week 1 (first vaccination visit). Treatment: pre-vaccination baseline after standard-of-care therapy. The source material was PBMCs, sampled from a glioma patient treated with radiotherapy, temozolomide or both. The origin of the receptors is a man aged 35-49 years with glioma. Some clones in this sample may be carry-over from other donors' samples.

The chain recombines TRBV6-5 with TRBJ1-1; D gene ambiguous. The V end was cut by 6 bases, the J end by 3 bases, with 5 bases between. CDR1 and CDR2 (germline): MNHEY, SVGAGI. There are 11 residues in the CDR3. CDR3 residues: CASRQHTEAFF. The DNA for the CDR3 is TGTGCCAGCAGACAGCACACTGAAGCTTTCTTT.

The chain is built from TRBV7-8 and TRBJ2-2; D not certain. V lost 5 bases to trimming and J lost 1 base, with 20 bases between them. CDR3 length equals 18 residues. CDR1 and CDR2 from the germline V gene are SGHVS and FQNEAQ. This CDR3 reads CASSRAGSAGLNTGELFF. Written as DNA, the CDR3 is TGTGCCAGCAGCCGCGCCGGGTCGGCAGGCTTGAACACCGGGGAGCTGTTTTTT.

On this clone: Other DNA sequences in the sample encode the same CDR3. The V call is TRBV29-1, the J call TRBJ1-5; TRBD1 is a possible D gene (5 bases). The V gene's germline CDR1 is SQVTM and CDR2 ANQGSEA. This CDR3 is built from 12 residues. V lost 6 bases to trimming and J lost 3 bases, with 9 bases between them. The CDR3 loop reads CSVGGFNQPQHF. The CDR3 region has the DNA TGCAGCGTGGGGGGTTTCAATCAGCCCCAGCATTTT.

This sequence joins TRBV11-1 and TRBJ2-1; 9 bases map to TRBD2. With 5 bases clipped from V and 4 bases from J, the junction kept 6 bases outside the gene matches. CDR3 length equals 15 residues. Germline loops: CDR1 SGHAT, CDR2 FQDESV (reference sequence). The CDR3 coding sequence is TGTGCCAGCAGCCCAGGACTAGCGTTATACAATGAGCAGTTCTTC. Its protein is CASSPGLALYNEQFF.

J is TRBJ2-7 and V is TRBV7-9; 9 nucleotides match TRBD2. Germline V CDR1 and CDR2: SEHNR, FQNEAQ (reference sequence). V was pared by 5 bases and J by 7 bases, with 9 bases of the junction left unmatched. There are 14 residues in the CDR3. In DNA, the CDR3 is TGTGCCAGCAGCCGGACAGGACTAGCGAGGGAGCAGTACTTC. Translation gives CASSRTGLAREQYF.